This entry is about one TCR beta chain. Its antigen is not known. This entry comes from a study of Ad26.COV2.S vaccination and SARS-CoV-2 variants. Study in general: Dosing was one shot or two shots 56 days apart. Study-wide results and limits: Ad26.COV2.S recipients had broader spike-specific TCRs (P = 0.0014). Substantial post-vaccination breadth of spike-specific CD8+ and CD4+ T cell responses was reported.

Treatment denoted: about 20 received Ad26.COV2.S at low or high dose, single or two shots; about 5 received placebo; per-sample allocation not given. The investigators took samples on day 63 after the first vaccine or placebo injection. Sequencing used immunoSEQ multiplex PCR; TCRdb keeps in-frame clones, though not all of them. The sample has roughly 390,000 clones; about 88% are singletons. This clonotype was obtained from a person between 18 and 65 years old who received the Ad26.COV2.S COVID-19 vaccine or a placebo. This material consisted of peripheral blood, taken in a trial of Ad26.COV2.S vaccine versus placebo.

CDR3 protein: CASSPPPHIANEQFF. The CDR3 coding sequence is TGTGCCAGCAGTCCCCCCCCGCACATAGCAAATGAGCAGTTCTTC. The chain links TRBV27 to TRBJ2-1; D remains unclear. This CDR3 spans 15 amino acids. The V gene lost 5 bases and the J gene lost 7 bases, with 18 bases spanning the gap. The germline gives CDR1 MNHEY, CDR2 SMNVEV (reference sequence).